What follows are 5 T cell receptor beta chains derived from one specimen sequenced in a study of T cells in Graves' hyperthyroidism and ophthalmopathy (dated by TCRdb to between 2018 and 2021). Receptor libraries were prepared by multiplex PCR. The sample was run on an Illumina HiSeq 2000. Amplification of TCR beta CDR3 regions was carried out from RNA transcripts. The first round of RT-PCR for the TCR CDR3 was performed with the HTBI primer set and the Qiagen OneStep RT-PCR kit. TCRdb applied fastp at Q25 and MiXCR to the public reads, then kept only in-frame beta chains. Rows with one shared CDR3 protein collapse into an entry with the most common genes and DNA. This sample holds roughly 700,000 distinct CDR3 sequences; roughly 17% were observed only once. The ten largest account for around 15% of the sample. Sequencing was done on a sample of blood. The source is a man aged 45-65 years with Graves' hyperthyroidism.

The chain joins TRBV27 to TRBJ1-1; unclear D gene. The germline V gene encodes CDR1 MNHEY and CDR2 SMNVEV (reference sequence). The CDR3 totals 14 residues. Between the trimmed V and J ends, which lost 1 base and 4 bases, there was a span of 10 bases. CDR3 loop: CASSLLGGITEAFF. CDR3 bases: TGTGCCAGCAGTTTATTGGGAGGAATCACTGAAGCTTTCTTT.

This clonotype came up many times. V and J are TRBV9 and TRBJ2-5, with 8 bases lining up with TRBD1. The CDR3 is made up of 15 amino acids. V lost 0 bases and J lost 4; bases outside the gene matches: 5. In germline, CDR1 is SGDLS, CDR2 YYNGEE. The CDR3 reads CASSVEPGGVETQYF. The CDR3 DNA is TGTGCCAGCAGCGTAGAACCAGGGGGCGTAGAGACCCAGTACTTC.

In this sample, this clonotype turned up many times. This rearrangement joins TRBV20-1 to TRBJ2-5; a weak D match, TRBD2 (5 bases). The CDR3 has 15 residues. Germline V gives CDR1 DFQATT, CDR2 SNEGSKA (reference sequence). The germline V and J ends were trimmed by 1 base and 2 bases, with 14 bases remaining between them. As DNA, the CDR3 is TGCAGTGCTAGAGTGTCGGGAAGGCCTCAAGAGACCCAGTACTTC. Translated, it gives CSARVSGRPQETQYF.

In this sample, this clonotype turned up many times. This chain links TRBV2 with TRBJ2-1; no definite D call. There are 13 residues in the CDR3. The V end was cut by 1 base, the J end by 3 bases, with 4 bases between. Germline assignment: CDR1 SNHLY and CDR2 FYNNEI. CDR3 in amino acids: CASSEVVYNEQFF. The CDR3 region has the DNA TGTGCCAGCAGTGAAGTGGTCTACAATGAGCAGTTCTTC.

This clonotype was picked up many times. The chain has TRBV18 and TRBJ2-1; D may be TRBD2 (6 bases). The CDR3 is made up of 17 amino acids. Germline-derived CDR1 and CDR2 are KGHSH and LQKENI. Trimming removed 0 bases at V and 4 bases at J, with 16 bases between. DNA of the CDR3: TGTGCCAGCTCACCACCTTCAGGTGGCGGGACGTACAATGAGCAGTTCTTC. Protein product: CASSPPSGGGTYNEQFF.